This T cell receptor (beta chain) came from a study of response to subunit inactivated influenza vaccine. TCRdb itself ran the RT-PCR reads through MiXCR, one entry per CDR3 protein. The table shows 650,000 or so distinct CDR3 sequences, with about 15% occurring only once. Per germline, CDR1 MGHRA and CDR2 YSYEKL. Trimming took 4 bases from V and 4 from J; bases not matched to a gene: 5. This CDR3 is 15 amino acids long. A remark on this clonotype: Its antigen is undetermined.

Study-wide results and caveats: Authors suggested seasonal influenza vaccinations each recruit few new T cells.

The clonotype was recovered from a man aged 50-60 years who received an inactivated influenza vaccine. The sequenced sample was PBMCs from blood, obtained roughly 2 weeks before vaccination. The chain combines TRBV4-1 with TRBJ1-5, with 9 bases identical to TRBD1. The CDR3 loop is CASSRLGQGNQPQHF. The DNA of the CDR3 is TGCGCCAGCAGCCGGCTTGGACAGGGGAATCAGCCCCAGCATTTT.